One sample yielded the 13 T cell receptor beta chains listed below, sequenced in a study of long-term antiretroviral therapy in people with HIV. immunoSEQ v3.0 was run at survey level. The assay was immunoSEQ multiplex PCR, and TCRdb's table has in-frame clones only and misses some. The sample yields roughly 30,000 clones, roughly 94% seen once. This sample comprised unsorted PBMCs, obtained 5.3 years after starting antiretroviral therapy. The source is a man aged 45-65 years with HIV.

This chain links TRBV27 with TRBJ2-3; 7 positions agree with TRBD2. The germline V gene has CDR1 MNHEY and CDR2 SMNVEV (reference sequence). V trimming: 3 bases; J trimming: 2 bases; junction bases outside the gene matches: 8. CDR3 size: 16 residues. Written as DNA, the CDR3 is TGTGCCAGCAGTTTTTGGGGGGGGATGGACACAGATACGCAGTATTTT. It encodes CASSFWGGMDTDTQYF.

Worth noting for this clone: One end of the junction does not line up with germline, which may come from a read error. The V gene is TRBV5-1, the J gene TRBJ2-3; 8 positions agree with TRBD2. The CDR3 totals 15 residues. Germline CDR1 is SGHRS and CDR2 is YFSETQ. The CDR3 DNA reads as TGCGCCGGCAGTACGACGGGCGGGGGGACAGATACGCAGTATTTT. It specifies CAGSTTGGGTDTQYF.

The J gene is TRBJ2-7, the V gene TRBV11-2; D gene ambiguous. The ends were cut back, 5 bases at V and 6 bases at J, with 23 bases in the middle. In germline, CDR1 is SGHAT, CDR2 FQNNGV. The CDR3 runs to 16 residues. The CDR3 DNA is TGTGCCAGCAGCACCTTCGGCGAACTTAATGGGCGCGAGCAGTACTTC. Translating gives CASSTFGELNGREQYF.

As DNA, the CDR3 is TGTGCCAGCAGCTTGGGGTCCAACAGGGGGACAGATACGCAGTATTTT. This encodes CASSLGSNRGTDTQYF. The chain links TRBV5-8 to TRBJ2-3; the match to TRBD1 covers 8 bases. After removal of 0 bases from V and 3 bases from J, the junction contained 6 bases not matched to a gene. The germline CDR1 and CDR2 sequences are SGHTS and YDEGEE. The CDR3 length is 16 residues.

The gene calls are TRBV19 and TRBJ2-7; possibly TRBD1 for D (6 bases). Per the germline V gene, CDR1 is LNHDA and CDR2 is SQIVND (reference sequence). V lost 6 bases to trimming and J lost 6 bases, with 12 bases between them. CDR3 length: 12 amino acids. The CDR3 reads CASSSRRGEQYF. CDR3 bases: TGTGCCAGTAGCTCCCGCAGGGGCGAGCAGTACTTC.

The chain couples TRBV7-3 to TRBJ2-3, with D possibly matching TRBD2 (7 bases). V lost 5 bases and J lost 1, with 13 bases in between. Germline loops: CDR1 SGHTA, CDR2 FQGTGA. CDR3 length: 15 amino acids. Here the CDR3 reads CASSLRGAGTDTQYF. The CDR3 region has the DNA TGTGCCAGCAGCCTCCGGGGGGCCGGCACAGATACGCAGTATTTT.

V and J are TRBV7-2 and TRBJ2-6; D gene ambiguous. Germline loops: CDR1 SGHTA, CDR2 FQGNSA. V shed 4 bases and J shed 0 bases, with 7 bases lying between them. The CDR3 is 15 amino acids. CDR3: CASSSDVSGANVLTF. CDR3 nucleotides: TGTGCCAGCAGCTCCGATGTCTCTGGGGCCAACGTCCTGACTTTC.

V gene TRBV5-1 combines with J gene TRBJ1-1; 9 bases agree with TRBD1. CDR1 SGHRS and CDR2 YFSETQ come from the germline V gene. The CDR3 is 15 amino acids. V lost 4 bases, J lost 0 bases, and 4 bases stayed unmatched. CDR3 nucleotides: TGCGCCAGCAGCCCTGGACAGGGGATGAACACTGAAGCTTTCTTT. Its translation is CASSPGQGMNTEAFF.

The genes are TRBV9 and TRBJ1-1, with D possibly being TRBD1 (6 bases). The CDR3 runs to 17 residues. The V end lost 0 bases, the J end lost 1 base, and 16 bases lay between the germline ends. Germline V gives CDR1 SGDLS, CDR2 YYNGEE. The CDR3: CASSVGIDQGWNTEAFF. CDR3 DNA: TGTGCCAGCAGCGTAGGGATAGACCAGGGGTGGAACACTGAAGCTTTCTTT.

V usage is TRBV6-4 and J usage is TRBJ1-4, with no clear D. V was shortened by 2 bases and J by 8 bases, with 3 bases between the two germline ends. CDR3 length: 11 residues. Germline CDR1 reads MRHNA; CDR2 reads SNTAGT. The CDR3 bases are TGTGCCAGCAGTGACGGGGAAAAACTGTTTTTT. It yields the protein CASSDGEKLFF.

This sequence joins TRBV5-4 and TRBJ2-7; 10 nucleotides align to TRBD2. The ends lost 4 bases at V and 5 bases at J; junction bases unmatched: 12. The CDR3 is 16 residues long. From germline, CDR1 is SGHNT and CDR2 YYREEE (reference sequence). The CDR3 loop reads CASSAKRGGKDDEQYF. Written as DNA, the CDR3 is TGTGCCAGCAGCGCAAAGCGGGGGGGCAAGGACGACGAGCAGTACTTC.

The chain joins TRBV5-6 to TRBJ2-1, with D possibly being TRBD1 or TRBD2 (5 bases each). V was trimmed by 1 base and J by 10 bases, leaving 6 bases between them. The CDR3 has 11 amino acids. The germline gives CDR1 SGHDT, CDR2 YYEEEE. In DNA, the CDR3 is TGTGCCAGCAGCTTGAGGGACGAGCAGTTCTTC. As protein: CASSLRDEQFF.

The sample holds one count of this clone. This chain uses TRBV6-6 with TRBJ2-3, with D possibly TRBD2 on 5 matching bases. The V end was cut by 4 bases, the J end by 8 bases, with 10 bases between. The CDR3 spans 12 residues. Germline values: CDR1 MNHNY, CDR2 SVGAGI (reference sequence). The CDR3 DNA reads TGTGCCAGCAGTTCACTTCGGGGTACGCAGTATTTT. This encodes CASSSLRGTQYF.